The next 6 T cell receptor beta chains were all read from a single sample in a study of OX40 agonist ivuxolimab in advanced cancers. Clones were read by immunoSEQ multiplex PCR, and TCRdb kept only the in-frame ones, dropping some. Counted here are about 62,000 clones, 79% occurring once; the ten biggest clones make up about 11%. This material consisted of CD4+ or CD8+ T cells sorted from blood, taken in a trial of the OX40 agonist ivuxolimab. The receptors derive from an adult with an advanced solid tumor such as melanoma, head and neck, liver or kidney cancer.

This chain connects TRBV7-9 to TRBJ2-7; TRBD2 aligns across 14 bases. Germline CDR1 and CDR2: SEHNR and FQNEAQ (reference sequence). With 8 bases clipped from V and 3 bases from J, the junction kept 9 bases outside the gene matches. The CDR3 has 16 residues. The DNA of the CDR3 is TGTGCCAGCGTCCCCATGGGACTAGCGGGAGACTACGAGCAGTACTTC. Protein: CASVPMGLAGDYEQYF.

The chain has TRBV29-1 and TRBJ2-4, with a possible D match to TRBD2 (5 bases). Trimming shortened V by 4 bases and J by 9 bases, and 16 bases separated the two germline ends. CDR1 is SQVTM, CDR2 ANQGSEA, per germline. This CDR3 contains 13 residues. The CDR3 DNA sequence: TGCAGCGTTGCGAGGGCAAGCTTAGGCATTCAGTACTTC. It encodes CSVARASLGIQYF.

This rearrangement joins TRBV7-2 to TRBJ1-2, with TRBD1 matching over 7 bases. The CDR3 loop spans 13 amino acids. V lost 4 bases to trimming and J lost 7 bases; unmatched junction nucleotides: 6. Germline lookup yields CDR1 SGHTA and CDR2 FQGNSA. The CDR3 bases are TGTGCCAGCAGCTCCCAGGGGGGGAGTGGCTACACCTTC. It yields the protein CASSSQGGSGYTF.

This chain connects TRBV11-2 to TRBJ2-7; D not certain. The CDR3 is made up of 17 amino acids. The V and J ends lost 4 bases and 0 bases respectively, with 19 bases between them. Germline CDR1 and CDR2: SGHAT and FQNNGV. In DNA form, the CDR3 reads TGTGCCAGCAGCTCCCCCTTGCAGTCCCTTTTCTCCTACGAGCAGTACTTC. It specifies CASSSPLQSLFSYEQYF.

The chain links TRBV11-2 to TRBJ2-1, with D perhaps TRBD1 (6 bases). This CDR3 region has 14 residues. Between the trimmed V and J ends, which lost 8 bases and 9 bases, there was a span of 20 bases. The germline V gene encodes CDR1 SGHAT and CDR2 FQNNGV. The CDR3 DNA sequence: TGTGCCAGCCAGGTTGGGGGCGGGTCGGCTGAGCAGTTCTTC. Translating it yields CASQVGGGSAEQFF.

This chain uses TRBV7-6 with TRBJ2-3; TRBD2 agrees at 8 bases. J lost 3 bases, V lost 5 bases, and 19 bases had no gene match. The CDR3 is 19 amino acids. Germline V gene data show CDR1 as SGHVS and CDR2 as FNYEAQ. The CDR3, as DNA: TGTGCCAGCAGCACGTTAACCTGGTCAGTGGCTAGCGGGACAGATACGCAGTATTTT. Its translation: CASSTLTWSVASGTDTQYF.